This T cell receptor (beta chain) is drawn from a study of blood T cell repertoires in COVID-19. Overall study context: COVID-19 samples from acute and convalescent phases originated in the United States, Italy and Spain. Sample material is recorded as cDNA or gDNA derived from T cells, B-cell-depleted T cells, or PBMCs.

Per the authors' pipeline: Amplification of reference gene primers was used by the study to estimate nucleated cell counts. Measured with immunoSEQ multiplex PCR; TCRdb has only the in-frame clones, and not every one. That table furnishes V, J and clone size, whereas the DNA furnished D and trimming. Counted here are 150,000 to 180,000 clones, 76% occurring once; the ten biggest clones make up more than 3%. The CDR3 sequence is 12 residues long. The source is a woman of 80 years or more with acute or convalescent COVID-19. The rearrangement uses TRBV1 and TRBJ1-4; the D call in the table, TRBD1, was not verified against the DNA. TRBV1 is termed a pseudogene. Sequencing was done on a sample of peripheral blood. This chain's CDR3 is CTSSQDNWGRRF. For the CDR3, the DNA is TGCACCAGCAGCCAAGATAATTGGGGCCGACGTTTT.